Described below is a single TCR beta chain sequence and its context. Produced via immunoSEQ multiplex PCR; TCRdb's table is partial and in-frame only. Among tens of thousands of clones, approximately 92% were seen once, and the ten largest hold around 0.76%. The data were taken from a study of T cell changes during pregnancy in multiple sclerosis. This CDR3 spans 16 amino acids. V gave up 0 bases and J gave up 5 bases, with 13 bases separating them. CDR1 is LGHNA, CDR2 YSLEER, per germline. The sample in question was CD4+ T cells from peripheral blood mononuclear cells, obtained in the third trimester of pregnancy. This clonotype was obtained from a female donor with multiple sclerosis, enrolled in a pregnancy study. The chain joins TRBV4-3 to TRBJ1-4; D uncertain. The CDR3 spells CASSQDMQVSNEKLFF. In DNA form, the CDR3 reads TGCGCCAGCAGCCAAGATATGCAGGTGTCGAATGAAAAACTGTTTTTT.